This T cell receptor (beta chain) was sequenced in a study of T cells after yellow fever vaccination. The J segment lost 6 bases and the V segment lost 0 bases, leaving 8 bases of the junction unmatched. Germline-derived CDR1 and CDR2 are LGHNA and YNFKEQ. This CDR3 has 16 amino acids. Via MiXCR, TCRdb re-called the 5' RACE reads, giving one row per CDR3 protein. The data show hundreds of thousands of distinct CDR3 sequences, 7% to 10% seen once. The sample here was PBMCs, taken more than 40 days after the first yellow fever vaccination. This clonotype was sampled from a man between 18 and 35 years old who received the YFV17D yellow fever vaccine. The rearrangement uses TRBV4-2 and TRBJ2-1; the match to TRBD2 covers 7 bases. This CDR3 reads CASSQDADGGFNEQFF. CDR3 DNA sequence: TGTGCCAGCAGCCAAGATGCAGACGGGGGGTTCAATGAGCAGTTCTTC.